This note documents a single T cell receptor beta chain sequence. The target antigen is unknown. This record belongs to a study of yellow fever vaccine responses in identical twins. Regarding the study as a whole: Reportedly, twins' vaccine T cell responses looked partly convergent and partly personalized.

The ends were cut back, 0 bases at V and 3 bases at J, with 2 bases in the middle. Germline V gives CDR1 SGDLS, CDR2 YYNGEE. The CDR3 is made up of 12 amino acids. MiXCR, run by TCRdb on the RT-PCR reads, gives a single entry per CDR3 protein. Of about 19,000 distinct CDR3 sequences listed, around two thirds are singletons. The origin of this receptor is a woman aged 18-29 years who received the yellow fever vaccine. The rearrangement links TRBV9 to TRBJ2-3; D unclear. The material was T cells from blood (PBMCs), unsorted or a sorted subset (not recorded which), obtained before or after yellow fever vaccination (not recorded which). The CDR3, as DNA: TGTGCCAGCAGCGTAGGAACAGATACGCAGTATTTT. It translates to CASSVGTDTQYF.